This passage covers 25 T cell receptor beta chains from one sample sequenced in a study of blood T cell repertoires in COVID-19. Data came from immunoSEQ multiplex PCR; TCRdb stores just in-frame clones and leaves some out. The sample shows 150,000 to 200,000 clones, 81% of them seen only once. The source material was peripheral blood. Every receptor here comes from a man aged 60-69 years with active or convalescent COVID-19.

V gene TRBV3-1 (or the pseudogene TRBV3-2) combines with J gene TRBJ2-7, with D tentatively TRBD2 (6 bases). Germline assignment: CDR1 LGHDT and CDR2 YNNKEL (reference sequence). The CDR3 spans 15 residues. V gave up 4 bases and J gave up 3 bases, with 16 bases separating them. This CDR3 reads CASSPQGGLVYEQYF. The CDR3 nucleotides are TGTGCCAGCAGCCCCCAGGGAGGCTTAGTCTACGAGCAGTACTTC.

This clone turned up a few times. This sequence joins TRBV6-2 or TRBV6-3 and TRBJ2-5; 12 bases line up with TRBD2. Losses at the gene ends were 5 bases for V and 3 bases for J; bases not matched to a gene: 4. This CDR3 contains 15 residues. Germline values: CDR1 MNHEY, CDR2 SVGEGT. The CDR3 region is CASSRLAGGKETQYF. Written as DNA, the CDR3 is TGTGCCAGCAGTCGGCTAGCGGGGGGGAAAGAGACCCAGTACTTC.

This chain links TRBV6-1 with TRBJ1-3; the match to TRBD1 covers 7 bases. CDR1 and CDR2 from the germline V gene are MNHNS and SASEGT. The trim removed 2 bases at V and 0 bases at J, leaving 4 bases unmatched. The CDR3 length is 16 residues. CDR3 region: CASSERTGVSGNTIYF. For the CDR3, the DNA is TGTGCCAGCAGTGAAAGAACAGGGGTCTCTGGAAACACCATATATTTT.

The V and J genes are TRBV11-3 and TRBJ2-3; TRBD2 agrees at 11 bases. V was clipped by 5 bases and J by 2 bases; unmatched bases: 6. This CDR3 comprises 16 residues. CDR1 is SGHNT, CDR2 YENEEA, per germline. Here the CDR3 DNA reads TGTGCCAGCAGCCCGGGGACTAGCGGAGACACAGATACGCAGTATTTT. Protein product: CASSPGTSGDTDTQYF.

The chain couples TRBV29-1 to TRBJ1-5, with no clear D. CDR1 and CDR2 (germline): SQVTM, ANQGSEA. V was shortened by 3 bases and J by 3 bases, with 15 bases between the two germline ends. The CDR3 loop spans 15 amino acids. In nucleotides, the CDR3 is TGCAGCGTTGAGGAGGGCCCTGGGGACAATCAGCCCCAGCATTTT. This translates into CSVEEGPGDNQPQHF.

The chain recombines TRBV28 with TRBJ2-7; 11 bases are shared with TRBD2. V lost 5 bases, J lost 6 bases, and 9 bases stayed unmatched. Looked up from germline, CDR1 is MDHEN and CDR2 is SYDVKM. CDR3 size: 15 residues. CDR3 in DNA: TGTGCCAGCAGTGAGGGAGGAACTAGCGGGAGCGAGCAGTACTTC. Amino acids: CASSEGGTSGSEQYF.

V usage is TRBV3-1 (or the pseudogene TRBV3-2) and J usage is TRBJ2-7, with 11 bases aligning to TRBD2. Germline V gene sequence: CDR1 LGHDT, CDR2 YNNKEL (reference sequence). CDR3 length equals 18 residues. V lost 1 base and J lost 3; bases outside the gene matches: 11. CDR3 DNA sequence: TGTGCCAGCAGCCAAGCTATCCCTCGACTAGCGGGGCACTACGAGCAGTACTTC. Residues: CASSQAIPRLAGHYEQYF.

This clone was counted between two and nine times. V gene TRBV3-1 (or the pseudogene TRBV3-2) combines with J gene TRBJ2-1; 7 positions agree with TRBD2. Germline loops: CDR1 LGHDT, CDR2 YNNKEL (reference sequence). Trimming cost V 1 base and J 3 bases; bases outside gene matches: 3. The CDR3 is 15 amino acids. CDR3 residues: CASSQGGGLYNEQFF. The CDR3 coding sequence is TGTGCCAGCAGCCAAGGCGGGGGACTCTACAATGAGCAGTTCTTC.

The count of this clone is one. The CDR3 is CASSEERNTGELFF. Here the CDR3 DNA reads TGTGCCAGCTCAGAAGAGCGGAACACCGGGGAGCTGTTTTTT. The chain carries TRBV18 and TRBJ2-2, with no clear D. CDR3 length: 14 amino acids. Germline V gene data show CDR1 as KGHSH and CDR2 as LQKENI. V lost 5 bases and J lost 1, with 8 bases in between.

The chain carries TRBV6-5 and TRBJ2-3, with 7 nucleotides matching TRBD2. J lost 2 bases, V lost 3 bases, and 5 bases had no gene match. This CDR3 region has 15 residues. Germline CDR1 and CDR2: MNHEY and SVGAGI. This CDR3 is CASSYGGGYTDTQYF. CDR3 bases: TGTGCCAGCAGTTATGGCGGGGGTTACACAGATACGCAGTATTTT.

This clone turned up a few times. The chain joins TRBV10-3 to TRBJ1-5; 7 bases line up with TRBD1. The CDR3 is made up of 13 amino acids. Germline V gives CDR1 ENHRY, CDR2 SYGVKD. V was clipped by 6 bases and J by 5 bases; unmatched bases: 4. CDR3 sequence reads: CAIRTGTDQPQHF. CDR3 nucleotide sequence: TGTGCCATCAGAACCGGGACAGATCAGCCCCAGCATTTT.

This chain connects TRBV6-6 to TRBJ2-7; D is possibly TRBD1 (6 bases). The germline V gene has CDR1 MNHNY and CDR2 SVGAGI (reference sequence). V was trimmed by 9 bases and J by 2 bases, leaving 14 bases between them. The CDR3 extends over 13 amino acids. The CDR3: CASTEQGAYEQYF. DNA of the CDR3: TGTGCCAGTACCGAACAGGGCGCCTACGAGCAGTACTTC.

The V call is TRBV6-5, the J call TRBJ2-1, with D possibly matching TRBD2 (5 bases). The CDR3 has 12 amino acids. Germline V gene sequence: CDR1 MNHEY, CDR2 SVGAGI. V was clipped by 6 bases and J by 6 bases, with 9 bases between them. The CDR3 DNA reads TGTGCCAGCAGAGCGGAGGCCAATGAGCAGTTCTTC. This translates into CASRAEANEQFF.

The CDR3 reads CASSFQGAVGGYTF. The CDR3 DNA reads as TGTGCCAGCAGCTTCCAGGGGGCTGTCGGCGGCTACACCTTC. J is TRBJ1-2 and V is TRBV7-2, with TRBD1 matching 8 bases. The V gene's germline CDR1 is SGHTA and CDR2 FQGNSA. This CDR3 comprises 14 residues. V lost 3 bases and J lost 8; bases outside the gene matches: 8.

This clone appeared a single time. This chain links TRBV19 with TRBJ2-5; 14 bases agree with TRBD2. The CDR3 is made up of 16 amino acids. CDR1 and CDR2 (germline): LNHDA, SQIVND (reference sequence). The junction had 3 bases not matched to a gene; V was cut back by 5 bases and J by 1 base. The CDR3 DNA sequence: TGTGCCAGTAGTTTCGGACTAGCGGGGGGCCAAGAGACCCAGTACTTC. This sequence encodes CASSFGLAGGQETQYF.

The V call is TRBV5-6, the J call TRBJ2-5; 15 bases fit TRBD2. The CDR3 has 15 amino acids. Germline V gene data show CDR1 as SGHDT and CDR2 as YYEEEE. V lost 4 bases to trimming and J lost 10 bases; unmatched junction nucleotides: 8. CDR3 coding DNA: TGTGCCAGCAGCCCGAGGACTAGCGGGGGGGTTATCCAGTACTTC. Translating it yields CASSPRTSGGVIQYF.

As DNA, the CDR3 is TGTGCCAGCAGCTTAGGTTCTGTCCAGGGGCGCTCCTACGAGCAGTACTTC. It translates to CASSLGSVQGRSYEQYF. The chain joins TRBV7-9 to TRBJ2-7, with D perhaps matching TRBD1 (6 bases). CDR1 SEHNR and CDR2 FQNEAQ come from the germline V gene (reference sequence). V was clipped by 1 base and J by 0 bases, with 16 bases between them. The CDR3 consists of 17 residues.

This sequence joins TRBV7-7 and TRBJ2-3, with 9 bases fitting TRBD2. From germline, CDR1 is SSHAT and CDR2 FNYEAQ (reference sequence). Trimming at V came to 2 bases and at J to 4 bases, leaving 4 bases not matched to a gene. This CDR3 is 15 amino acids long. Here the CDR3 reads CASSLQASGADTQYF. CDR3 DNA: TGTGCCAGCAGCTTACAGGCTAGCGGGGCAGATACGCAGTATTTT.

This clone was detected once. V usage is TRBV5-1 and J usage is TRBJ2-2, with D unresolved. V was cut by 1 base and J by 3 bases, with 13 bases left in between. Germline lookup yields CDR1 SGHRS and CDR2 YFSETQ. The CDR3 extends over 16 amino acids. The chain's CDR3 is CASSLWSPRDTGELFF. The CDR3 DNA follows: TGCGCCAGCAGCTTGTGGAGCCCGCGCGACACCGGGGAGCTGTTTTTT.

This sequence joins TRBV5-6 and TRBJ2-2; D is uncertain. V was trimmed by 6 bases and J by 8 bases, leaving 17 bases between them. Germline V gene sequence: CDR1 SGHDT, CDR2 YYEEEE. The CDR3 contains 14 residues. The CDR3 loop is CASTSLSKQGELFF. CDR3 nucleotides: TGTGCCAGCACCTCCCTGTCCAAACAGGGGGAGCTGTTTTTT.

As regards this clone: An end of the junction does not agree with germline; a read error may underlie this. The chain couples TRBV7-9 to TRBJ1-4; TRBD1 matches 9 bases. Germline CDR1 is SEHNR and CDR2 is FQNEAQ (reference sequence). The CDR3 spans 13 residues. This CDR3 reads CASSSGSTGQGFF. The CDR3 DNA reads TGTGCCAGCAGCTCGGGCAGTACGGGACAGGGCTTTTTC.

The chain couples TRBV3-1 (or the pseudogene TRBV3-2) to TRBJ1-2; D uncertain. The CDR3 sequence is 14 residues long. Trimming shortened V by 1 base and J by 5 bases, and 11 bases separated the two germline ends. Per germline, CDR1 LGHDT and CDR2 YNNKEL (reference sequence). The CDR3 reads CASSQGVRDYGYTF. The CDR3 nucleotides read TGTGCCAGCAGCCAAGGTGTGCGGGATTATGGCTACACCTTC.

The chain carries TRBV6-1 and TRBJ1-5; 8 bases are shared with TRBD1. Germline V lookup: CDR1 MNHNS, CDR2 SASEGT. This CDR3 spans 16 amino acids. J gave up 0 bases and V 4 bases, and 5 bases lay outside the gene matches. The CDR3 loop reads CASSGGQGHSNQPQHF. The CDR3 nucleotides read TGTGCCAGCAGTGGCGGACAGGGACATAGCAATCAGCCCCAGCATTTT.

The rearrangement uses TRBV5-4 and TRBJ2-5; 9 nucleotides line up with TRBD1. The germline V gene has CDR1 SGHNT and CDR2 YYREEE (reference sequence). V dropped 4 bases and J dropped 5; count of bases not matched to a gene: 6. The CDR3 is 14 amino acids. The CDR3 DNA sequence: TGTGCCAGCAGCCTGGACAGGGGAGACGAGACCCAGTACTTC. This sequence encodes CASSLDRGDETQYF.

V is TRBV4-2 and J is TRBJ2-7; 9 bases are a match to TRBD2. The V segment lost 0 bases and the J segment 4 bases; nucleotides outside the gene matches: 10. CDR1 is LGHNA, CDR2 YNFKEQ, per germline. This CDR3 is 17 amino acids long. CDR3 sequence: CASSQDLAAGGFYEQYF. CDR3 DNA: TGTGCCAGCAGCCAAGATCTGGCTGCGGGAGGGTTTTACGAGCAGTACTTC.